This T cell receptor (beta chain) appears in the sequencing data of a study of blood T cells in healthy people across ages. The CDR3 covers 11 residues. The V gene lost 7 bases and the J gene lost 4 bases, with 11 bases spanning the gap. Per the germline V gene, CDR1 is SQVTM and CDR2 is ANQGSEA. The study, taken as a whole, reports: PBMC samples, being unsorted, prevented any conclusive comparison of naive and antigen-experienced cells. Age showed a roughly linear inverse relationship with TCR beta diversity per million T cells.

Through a sample-barcoded 5' primer and a J-beta primer mix, a second PCR was run for roughly 7 to 11 cycles. From the 5' RACE reads, TCRdb called clonotypes with MiXCR, one entry per CDR3 protein. The sample has 750,000 to 850,000 distinct CDR3 sequences, 20% to 30% seen once. This clonotype was found many times. Its specificity is not known. Separately, the same data were catalogued under a study of T cells of mothers and their children. That paper adds: The TCR beta CDR3 read count exceeded 9.5 million for each mother and was around 3.1 million for each child. Overlap ran slightly, non-significantly higher for related than unrelated mother-child pairs.

The genes are TRBV29-1 and TRBJ2-7, with a possible D match to TRBD1 (6 bases). This clonotype was obtained from a boy younger than 18 in good health. Sequences were obtained from blood. The CDR3 nucleotides are TGCAGCGCCAAGCAGGGGTACGAGCAGTACTTC. It encodes CSAKQGYEQYF.